A single sample gave rise to the 6 T cell receptor beta chains below, sequenced in a study of cytomegalovirus exposure and HLA in healthy donors. Primers included in the PCR were 60 Vbeta and 13 Jbeta primers. Profiled with immunoSEQ multiplex PCR; TCRdb holds only in-frame clones, not every one. Among roughly 120,000 clones listed, around 77% were seen once. The sequenced sample consisted of PBMCs. These receptors were obtained from a man over 45 in good health and CMV-seropositive.

The V and J genes are TRBV7-2 and TRBJ2-6; tentative D call: TRBD1 (6 bases). This CDR3 contains 15 residues. Germline CDR1 is SGHTA and CDR2 is FQGNSA. V lost 4 bases to trimming and J lost 4 bases, with 11 bases between them. CDR3 sequence (DNA): TGTGCCAGCAGCTCACAGGGTTACGGGGCCAACGTCCTGACTTTC. Translated: CASSSQGYGANVLTF.

The chain joins TRBV6-5 to TRBJ1-4, with TRBD1 as a possible D gene (6 bases). Trimming took off 5 bases at V and 6 bases at J, with 10 bases between the two ends. Germline V gene data show CDR1 as MNHEY and CDR2 as SVGAGI. The CDR3 length is 13 residues. The DNA for the CDR3 is TGTGCCAGCAGTAAAAACAGGGATGAAAAACTGTTTTTT. Protein product: CASSKNRDEKLFF.

The chain employs TRBV5-1 and TRBJ2-3, with 8 bases lining up with TRBD2. CDR3 length: 16 amino acids. V shed 0 bases and J 3 bases; nucleotides not matched to a gene: 6. The V gene's germline CDR1 is SGHRS and CDR2 YFSETQ. The DNA for the CDR3 is TGCGCCAGCAGCTTGGAAGCGGGAGTCGTTACAGATACGCAGTATTTT. As protein: CASSLEAGVVTDTQYF. Looking up the rest from reference TRBV5-1 and TRBJ2-3 gives the full variable domain: KAGVTQTPRYLIKTRGQQVTLSCSPISGHRSVSWYQQTPGQGLQFLFEYFSETQRNKGNFPGRFSGRQFSNSRSEMNVSTLELGDSALYLCASSLEAGVVTDTQYFGPGTRLTVL.

The V gene is TRBV2, the J gene TRBJ1-5; 11 positions match TRBD1. V gave up 4 bases and J gave up 6 bases; unmatched junction bases: 2. CDR3 length: 14 amino acids. Germline lookup yields CDR1 SNHLY and CDR2 FYNNEI. DNA of the CDR3: TGTGCCAGCAGTGGGACAGGGGGCGGTCAGCCCCAGCATTTT. This sequence encodes CASSGTGGGQPQHF. The complete variable domain, with remaining parts taken from reference TRBV2 and TRBJ1-5, reads EPEVTQTPSHQVTQMGQEVILRCVPISNHLYFYWYRQILGQKVEFLVSFYNNEISEKSEIFDDQFSVERPDGSNFTLKIRSTKLEDSAMYFCASSGTGGGQPQHFGDGTRLSIL.

The rearrangement links TRBV23-1 to TRBJ1-5; D unresolved. TRBV23-1 is known as an ORF, though its function is uncertain. This CDR3 is 14 amino acids long. The germline V and J ends were trimmed by 5 bases and 11 bases, with 19 bases remaining between them. CDR3 region: CASSIWQAPKAQHF. The CDR3 DNA reads TGCGCCAGCAGTATTTGGCAGGCCCCCAAGGCCCAGCATTTT.

The chain links TRBV18 to TRBJ1-1; 7 bases match TRBD1. The CDR3 has 14 residues. The germline CDR1 and CDR2 sequences are KGHSH and LQKENI. V lost 6 bases and J lost 2; bases outside the gene matches: 6. The chain's CDR3 is CASSRRQGNTEAFF. Written as DNA, the CDR3 is TGTGCCAGCTCCCGTCGACAGGGAAACACTGAAGCTTTCTTT.